Following are 10 T cell receptor beta chains from one sample sequenced in a study of blood T cell repertoires in COVID-19. Some clones are missing from TCRdb's copy, which holds only in-frame ones; the method was immunoSEQ multiplex PCR. The repertoire holds around 100,000 clones, about 75% seen once, with about 6% in the top ten. The source material was peripheral blood. The receptors stem from an older man with acute or convalescent COVID-19.

The chain employs TRBV5-5 and TRBJ2-3; 7 bases match TRBD2. Germline V CDR1 and CDR2: SGHKS, YYEKEE (reference sequence). Trimming at V came to 2 bases and at J to 4 bases, leaving 1 base not matched to a gene. The CDR3 length is 13 residues. The chain's CDR3 is CASSFTSADTQYF. CDR3 DNA sequence: TGTGCCAGCAGCTTTACTAGCGCAGATACGCAGTATTTT.

The chain carries TRBV10-3 and TRBJ2-3; 10 nucleotides align to TRBD2. After removal of 6 bases from V and 4 bases from J, the junction contained 7 bases not matched to a gene. The CDR3 length is 15 residues. Germline V gives CDR1 ENHRY, CDR2 SYGVKD. The CDR3 nucleotides are TGTGCCATCAGGCCTAGCGGGAGTGAGTCAGATACGCAGTATTTT. Translated, it gives CAIRPSGSESDTQYF.

The V and J genes are TRBV28 and TRBJ2-6; 8 bases fit TRBD1. The CDR3 loop spans 17 amino acids. V shed 5 bases, J shed 2 bases, and the junction held 8 bases outside the gene matches. Germline V gene data show CDR1 as MDHEN and CDR2 as SYDVKM. CDR3 nucleotides: TGTGCCAGCAGTAAGATTCAGGGGGCTACTGGGGCCAACGTCCTGACTTTC. It codes for CASSKIQGATGANVLTF.

The J gene is TRBJ1-5, the V gene TRBV6-6; 7 bases agree with TRBD1. The CDR3 totals 14 residues. V was clipped by 4 bases and J by 5 bases; unmatched bases: 5. CDR1 and CDR2 from the germline V gene are MNHNY and SVGAGI (reference sequence). As DNA, the CDR3 is TGTGCCAGCAGTTCTCGCAGGGGGGATCAGCCCCAGCATTTT. It is translated as CASSSRRGDQPQHF.

V gene TRBV28 combines with J gene TRBJ2-7, with TRBD1 identical over 7 bases. Germline V gene lookup returns CDR1 MDHEN and CDR2 SYDVKM. There are 13 residues in the CDR3. V lost 8 bases to trimming and J lost 3 bases; unmatched junction nucleotides: 7. CDR3 region: CASRVGQDYEQYF. Here the CDR3 DNA reads TGTGCCAGCCGAGTTGGACAGGACTACGAGCAGTACTTC.

This clone was picked up one time. The chain combines TRBV5-1 with TRBJ1-2; 8 bases agree with TRBD1. CDR1 and CDR2 from the germline V gene are SGHRS and YFSETQ. V trimming: 3 bases; J trimming: 7 bases; junction bases outside the gene matches: 8. CDR3 size: 14 residues. The DNA of the CDR3 is TGCGCCAGCAGCTGTGGACAGGGCCGTTGTGGCTACACCTTC. Protein: CASSCGQGRCGYTF. The entire variable domain, with the rest obtained from reference TRBV5-1 and TRBJ1-2, is as follows: KAGVTQTPRYLIKTRGQQVTLSCSPISGHRSVSWYQQTPGQGLQFLFEYFSETQRNKGNFPGRFSGRQFSNSRSEMNVSTLELGDSALYLCASSCGQGRCGYTFGSGTRLTVV.

J is TRBJ2-3 and V is TRBV9; 9 positions agree with TRBD2. V shed 4 bases and J 3 bases; nucleotides not matched to a gene: 6. The CDR3 is 15 amino acids. From germline, CDR1 is SGDLS and CDR2 YYNGEE. CDR3 nucleotides: TGTGCCAGCAGCACAGAGAGCGGGAGGACAGATACGCAGTATTTT. Translation: CASSTESGRTDTQYF.

This clone has more than one count but fewer than ten. CDR3 coding DNA: TGTGCCAGCAGCTTGCGGGGGAGCTCCTACAATGAGCAGTTCTTC. Protein: CASSLRGSSYNEQFF. The chain employs TRBV5-4 and TRBJ2-1; tentative D call: TRBD2 (6 bases). Germline CDR1 SGHNT, CDR2 YYREEE (reference sequence). Trimming pared 1 base from V and 0 bases from J, leaving 8 bases between. CDR3 length equals 15 residues. Drawing the rest from reference TRBV5-4 and TRBJ2-1, the complete variable domain is ETGVTQSPTHLIKTRGQQVTLRCSSQSGHNTVSWYQQALGQGPQFIFQYYREEENGRGNFPPRFSGLQFPNYSSELNVNALELDDSALYLCASSLRGSSYNEQFFGPGTRLTVL.

The chain joins TRBV6-5 to TRBJ2-7; D gene unclear. V lost 4 bases and J lost 3, with 4 bases in between. Germline V gene sequence: CDR1 MNHEY, CDR2 SVGAGI. The CDR3 contains 11 residues. In DNA form, the CDR3 reads TGTGCCAGCAGTTCCCGCTACGAGCAGTACTTC. It is translated as CASSSRYEQYF.

The chain recombines TRBV27 with TRBJ2-4; 9 bases line up with TRBD1. V gave up 2 bases and J gave up 1 base; unmatched junction bases: 21. Per the germline V gene, CDR1 is MNHEY and CDR2 is SMNVEV (reference sequence). The CDR3 extends over 22 amino acids. CDR3 in DNA: TGTGCCAGCAGTTTAACGACTTCGCCCGGGGACAGGGTGGGGTTGGCCAAAAACATTCAGTACTTC. Its translation is CASSLTTSPGDRVGLAKNIQYF.